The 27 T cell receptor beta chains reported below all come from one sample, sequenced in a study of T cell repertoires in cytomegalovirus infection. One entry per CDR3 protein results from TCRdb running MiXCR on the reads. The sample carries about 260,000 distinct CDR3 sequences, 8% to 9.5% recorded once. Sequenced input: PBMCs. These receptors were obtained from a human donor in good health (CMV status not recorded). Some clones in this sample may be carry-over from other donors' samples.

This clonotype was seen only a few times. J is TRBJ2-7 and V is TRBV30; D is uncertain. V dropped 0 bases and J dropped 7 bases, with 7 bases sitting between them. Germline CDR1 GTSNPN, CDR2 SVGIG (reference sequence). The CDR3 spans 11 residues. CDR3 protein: CAWSVVREQYF. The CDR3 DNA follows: TGTGCCTGGAGTGTAGTCCGTGAGCAGTACTTC.

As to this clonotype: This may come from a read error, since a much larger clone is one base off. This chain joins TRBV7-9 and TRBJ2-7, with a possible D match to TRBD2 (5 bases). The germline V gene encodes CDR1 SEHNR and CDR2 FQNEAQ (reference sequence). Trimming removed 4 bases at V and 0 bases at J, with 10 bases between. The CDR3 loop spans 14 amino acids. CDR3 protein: CASSSDSSSYEQYF. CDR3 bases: TGTGCCAGCAGCTCGGACTCGAGCTCCTACGAGCAGTACTTC. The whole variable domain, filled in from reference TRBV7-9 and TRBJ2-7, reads DTGVSQNPRHKITKRGQNVTFRCDPISEHNRLYWYRQTLGQGPEFLTYFQNEAQLEKSRLLSDRFSAERPKGSFSTLEIQRTEQGDSAMYLCASSSDSSSYEQYFGPGTRLTVT.

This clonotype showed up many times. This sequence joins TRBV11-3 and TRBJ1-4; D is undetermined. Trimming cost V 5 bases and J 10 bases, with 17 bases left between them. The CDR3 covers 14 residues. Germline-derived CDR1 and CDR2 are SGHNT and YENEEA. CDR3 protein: CASSLKLAGGKLFF. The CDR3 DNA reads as TGTGCCAGCAGCCTAAAACTAGCAGGTGGAAAACTGTTTTTT.

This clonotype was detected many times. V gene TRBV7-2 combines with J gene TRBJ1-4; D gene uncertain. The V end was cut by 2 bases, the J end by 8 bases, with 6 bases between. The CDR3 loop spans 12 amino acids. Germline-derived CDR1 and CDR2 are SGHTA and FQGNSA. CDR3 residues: CASSLSEEKLFF. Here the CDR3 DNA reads TGTGCCAGCAGCTTATCAGAAGAAAAACTGTTTTTT.

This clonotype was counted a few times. The chain's CDR3 is CATSRSFNFVKGTGELFF. As DNA, the CDR3 is TGTGCCACCAGCAGATCCTTTAATTTCGTCAAAGGCACCGGGGAGCTGTTTTTT. This rearrangement joins TRBV15 to TRBJ2-2; no reliable D call. Trimming left V 2 bases short and J 4 bases short, with 20 bases between. Germline CDR1 and CDR2: LNHNV and YYDKDF (reference sequence). CDR3 size: 18 residues.

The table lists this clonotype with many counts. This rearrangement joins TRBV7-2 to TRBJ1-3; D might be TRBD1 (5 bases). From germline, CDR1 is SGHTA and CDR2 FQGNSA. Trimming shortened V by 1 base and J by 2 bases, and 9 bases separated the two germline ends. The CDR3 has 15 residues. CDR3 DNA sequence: TGTGCCAGCAGCTTAGTACAGGCCGCTGGAAACACCATATATTTT. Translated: CASSLVQAAGNTIYF.

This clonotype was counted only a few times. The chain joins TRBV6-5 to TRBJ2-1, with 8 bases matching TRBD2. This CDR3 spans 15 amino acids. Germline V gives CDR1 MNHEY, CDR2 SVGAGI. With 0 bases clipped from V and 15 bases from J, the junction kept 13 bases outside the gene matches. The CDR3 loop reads CASSYSIGEAGAWFF. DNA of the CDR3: TGTGCCAGCAGTTACTCGATAGGCGAAGCGGGGGCCTGGTTCTTC.

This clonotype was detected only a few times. CDR3 in amino acids: CSAPGHKNTGELFF. CDR3 DNA sequence: TGCAGTGCCCCCGGACACAAAAACACCGGGGAGCTGTTTTTT. The chain uses TRBV20-1 and TRBJ2-2; D possibly corresponds to TRBD1 (5 bases). V was cut by 6 bases and J by 2 bases, with 13 bases left in between. From germline, CDR1 is DFQATT and CDR2 SNEGSKA (reference sequence). CDR3 length: 14 residues.

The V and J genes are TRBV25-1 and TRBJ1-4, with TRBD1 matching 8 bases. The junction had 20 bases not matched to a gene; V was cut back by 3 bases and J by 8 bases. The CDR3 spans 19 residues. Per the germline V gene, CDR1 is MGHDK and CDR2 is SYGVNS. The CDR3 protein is CASSDHNLPGQGRGEKLFF. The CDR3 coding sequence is TGTGCCAGCAGTGACCACAACCTACCCGGACAGGGAAGGGGAGAAAAACTGTTTTTT.

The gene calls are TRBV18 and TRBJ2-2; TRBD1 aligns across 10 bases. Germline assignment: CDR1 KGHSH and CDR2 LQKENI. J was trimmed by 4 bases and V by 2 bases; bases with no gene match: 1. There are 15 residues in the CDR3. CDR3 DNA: TGTGCCAGCTCACCAGGGACAGGGGTCACCGGGGAGCTGTTTTTT. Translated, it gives CASSPGTGVTGELFF. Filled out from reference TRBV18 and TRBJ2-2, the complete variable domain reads NAGVMQNPRHLVRRRGQEARLRCSPMKGHSHVYWYRQLPEEGLKFMVYLQKENIIDESGMPKERFSAEFPKEGPSILRIQQVVRGDSAAYFCASSPGTGVTGELFFGEGSRLTVL.

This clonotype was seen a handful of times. CDR3 sequence: CAIGRHQETQYF. The CDR3 DNA sequence: TGTGCCATCGGCAGACACCAAGAGACCCAGTACTTC. The V gene is TRBV10-3, the J gene TRBJ2-5; no definite D call. The V end was cut by 8 bases, the J end by 0 bases, with 7 bases between. Per the germline V gene, CDR1 is ENHRY and CDR2 is SYGVKD. The CDR3 loop spans 12 amino acids.

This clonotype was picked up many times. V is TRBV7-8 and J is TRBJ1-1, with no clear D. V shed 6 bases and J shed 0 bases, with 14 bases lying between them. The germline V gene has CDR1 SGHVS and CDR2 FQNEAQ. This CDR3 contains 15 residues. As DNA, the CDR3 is TGTGCCAGCAGGGTCCTCGGGCCGATGAACACTGAAGCTTTCTTT. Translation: CASRVLGPMNTEAFF.

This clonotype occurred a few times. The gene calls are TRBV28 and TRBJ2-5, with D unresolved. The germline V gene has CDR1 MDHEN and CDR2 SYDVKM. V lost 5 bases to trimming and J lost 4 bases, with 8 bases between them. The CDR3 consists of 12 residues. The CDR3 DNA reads TGTGCCAGCAGTCAGATCCCAGAGACCCAGTACTTC. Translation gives CASSQIPETQYF.

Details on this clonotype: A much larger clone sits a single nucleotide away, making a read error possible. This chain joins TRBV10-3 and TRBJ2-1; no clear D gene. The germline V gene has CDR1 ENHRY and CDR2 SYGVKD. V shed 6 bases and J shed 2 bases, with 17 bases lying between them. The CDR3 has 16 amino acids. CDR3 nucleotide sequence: TGTGCCATCAGCCGAACTATAACATTCACCTACAATGAGCAGTTCTTC. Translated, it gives CAISRTITFTYNEQFF.

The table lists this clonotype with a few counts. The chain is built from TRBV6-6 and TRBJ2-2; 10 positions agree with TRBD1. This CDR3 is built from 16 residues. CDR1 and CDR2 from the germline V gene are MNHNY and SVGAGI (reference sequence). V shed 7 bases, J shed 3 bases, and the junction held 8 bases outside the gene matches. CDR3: CASTLDRGRDTGELFF. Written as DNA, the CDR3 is TGTGCCAGCACCCTCGACAGGGGGCGGGACACCGGGGAGCTGTTTTTT.

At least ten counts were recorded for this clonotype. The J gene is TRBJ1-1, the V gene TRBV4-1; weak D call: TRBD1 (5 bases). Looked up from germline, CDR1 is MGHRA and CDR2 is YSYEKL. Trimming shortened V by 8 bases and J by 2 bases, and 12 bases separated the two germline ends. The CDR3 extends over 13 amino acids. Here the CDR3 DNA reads TGCGCCAGCCAGGCAAGGGACAACACTGAAGCTTTCTTT. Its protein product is CASQARDNTEAFF.

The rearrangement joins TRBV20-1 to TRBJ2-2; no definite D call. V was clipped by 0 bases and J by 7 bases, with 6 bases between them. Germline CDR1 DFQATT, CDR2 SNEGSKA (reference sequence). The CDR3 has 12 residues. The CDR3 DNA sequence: TGCAGTGCTAGAGATCATAACGGGGAGCTGTTTTTT. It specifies CSARDHNGELFF.

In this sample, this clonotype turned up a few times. CDR3 DNA sequence: TGTGCCAGCAGTCGGGACGGAAACTCTGGAAACACCATATATTTT. It specifies CASSRDGNSGNTIYF. V gene TRBV12-3 or TRBV12-4 combines with J gene TRBJ1-3; a possible D gene is TRBD1 (5 bases). This CDR3 is built from 15 residues. The V and J ends lost 5 bases and 0 bases respectively, with 11 bases between them.

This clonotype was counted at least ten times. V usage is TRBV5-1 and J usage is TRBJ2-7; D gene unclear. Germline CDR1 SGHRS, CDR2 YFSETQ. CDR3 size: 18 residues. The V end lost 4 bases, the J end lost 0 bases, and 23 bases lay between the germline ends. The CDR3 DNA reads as TGCGCCAGCAGCCCTTTTGGTCCCCAGGCGGCAACCTCCTACGAGCAGTACTTC. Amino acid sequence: CASSPFGPQAATSYEQYF.

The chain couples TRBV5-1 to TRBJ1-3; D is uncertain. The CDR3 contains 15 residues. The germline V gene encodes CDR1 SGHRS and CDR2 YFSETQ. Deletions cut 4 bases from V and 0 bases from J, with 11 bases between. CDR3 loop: CASSLSGVSGNTIYF. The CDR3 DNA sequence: TGCGCCAGCAGCCTCTCGGGTGTCTCTGGAAACACCATATATTTT.

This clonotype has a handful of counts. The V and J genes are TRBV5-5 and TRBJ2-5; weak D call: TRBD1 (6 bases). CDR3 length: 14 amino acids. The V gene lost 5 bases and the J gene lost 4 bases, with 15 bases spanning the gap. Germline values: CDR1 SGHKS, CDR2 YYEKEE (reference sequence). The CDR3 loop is CASSLSAGAETQYF. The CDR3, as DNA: TGTGCCAGCAGTCTTTCGGCAGGGGCAGAGACCCAGTACTTC.

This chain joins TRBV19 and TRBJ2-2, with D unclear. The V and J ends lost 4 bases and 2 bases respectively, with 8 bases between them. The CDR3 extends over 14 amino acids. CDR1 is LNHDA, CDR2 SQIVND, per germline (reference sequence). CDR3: CASSSQSNTGELFF. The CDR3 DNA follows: TGTGCCAGTAGTAGTCAGAGTAACACCGGGGAGCTGTTTTTT.

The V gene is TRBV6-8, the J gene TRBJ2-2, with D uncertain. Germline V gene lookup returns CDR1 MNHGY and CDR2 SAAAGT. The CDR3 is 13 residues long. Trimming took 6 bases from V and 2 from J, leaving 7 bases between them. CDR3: CASRSRNTGELFF. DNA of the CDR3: TGTGCCAGCAGGTCCCGTAACACCGGGGAGCTGTTTTTT.

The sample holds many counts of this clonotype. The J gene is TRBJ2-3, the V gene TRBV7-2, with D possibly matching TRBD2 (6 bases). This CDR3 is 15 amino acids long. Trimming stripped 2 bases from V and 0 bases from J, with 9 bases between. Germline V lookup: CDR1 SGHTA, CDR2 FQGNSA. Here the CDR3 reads CASSLRRESTDTQYF. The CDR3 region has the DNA TGTGCCAGCAGCTTAAGGCGGGAAAGCACAGATACGCAGTATTTT.

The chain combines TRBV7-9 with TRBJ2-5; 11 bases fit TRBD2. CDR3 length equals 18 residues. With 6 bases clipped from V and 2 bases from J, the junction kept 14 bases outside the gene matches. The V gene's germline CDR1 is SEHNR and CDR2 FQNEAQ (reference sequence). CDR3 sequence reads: CASSWLILAGGQQETQYF. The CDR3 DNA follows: TGTGCCAGCAGTTGGCTAATCCTAGCGGGGGGTCAACAAGAGACCCAGTACTTC.

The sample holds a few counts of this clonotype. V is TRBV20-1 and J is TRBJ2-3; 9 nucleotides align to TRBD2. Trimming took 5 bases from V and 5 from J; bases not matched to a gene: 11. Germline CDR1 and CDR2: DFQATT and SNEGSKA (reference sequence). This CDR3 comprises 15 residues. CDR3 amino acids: CSAVNSGRTGDTQYF. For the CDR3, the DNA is TGCAGTGCTGTTAATAGCGGGAGAACTGGAGATACGCAGTATTTT.

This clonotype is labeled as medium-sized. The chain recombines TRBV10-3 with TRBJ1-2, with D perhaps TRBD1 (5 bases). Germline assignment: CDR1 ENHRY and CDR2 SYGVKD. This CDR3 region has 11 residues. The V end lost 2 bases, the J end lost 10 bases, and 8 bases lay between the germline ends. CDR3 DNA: TGTGCCATCAGTGAGAAGGGGCCCTACACCTTC. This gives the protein CAISEKGPYTF.